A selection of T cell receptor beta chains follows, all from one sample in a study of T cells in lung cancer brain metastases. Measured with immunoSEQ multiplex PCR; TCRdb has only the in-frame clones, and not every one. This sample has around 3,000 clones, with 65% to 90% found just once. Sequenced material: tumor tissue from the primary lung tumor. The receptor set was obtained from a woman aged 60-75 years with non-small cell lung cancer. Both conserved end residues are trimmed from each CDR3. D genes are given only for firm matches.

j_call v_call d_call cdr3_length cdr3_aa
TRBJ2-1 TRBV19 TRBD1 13 ASSWGTGGYNEQF
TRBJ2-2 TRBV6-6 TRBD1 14 ASSSPQGALTGELF
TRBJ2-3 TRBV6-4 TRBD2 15 ASSEAGTSGGFHTQY
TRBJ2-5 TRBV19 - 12 ASSPIGREETQY
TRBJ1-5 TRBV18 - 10 ASSGDLRAQH
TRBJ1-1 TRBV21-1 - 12 ASSKKAQNTEAF
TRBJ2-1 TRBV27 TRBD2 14 ASMGLAGGPYNEQF
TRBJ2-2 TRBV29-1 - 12 SVSTTGDTGELF
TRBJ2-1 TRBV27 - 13 ASSLVGPGNNEQF
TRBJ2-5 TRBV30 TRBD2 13 AWSVGLAGVETQY
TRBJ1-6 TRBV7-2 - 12 ATRGGVGNSPLH
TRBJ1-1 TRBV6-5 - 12 ASSLTDMNTEAF
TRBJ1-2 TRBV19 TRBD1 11 ASTRGDNYGYT
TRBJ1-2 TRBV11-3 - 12 ASSLRDTRYGYT
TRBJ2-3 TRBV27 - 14 ASSFWGASHTDTQY
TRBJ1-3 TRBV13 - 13 ASSGGGSAGNTIY
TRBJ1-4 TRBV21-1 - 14 AHEPSRSHPVEELF
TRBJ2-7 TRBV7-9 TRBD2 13 ASSPRASGTYEQY
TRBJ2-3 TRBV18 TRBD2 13 ASSSLAGATDTQY
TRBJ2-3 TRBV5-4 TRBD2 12 ASSPGGVTDTQY
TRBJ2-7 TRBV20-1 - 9 SATRDYEQY
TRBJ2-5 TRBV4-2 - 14 ASSQDRLGKKETQY
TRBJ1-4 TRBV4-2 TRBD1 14 ASSQEGGGRIAKLF
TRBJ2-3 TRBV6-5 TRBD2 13 ASRLSGRNTDTQY
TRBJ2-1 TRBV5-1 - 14 ASSLSAGSSYNEQF
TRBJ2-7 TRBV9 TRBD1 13 ASSAPGQPPYEQY
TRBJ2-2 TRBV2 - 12 ASSAGTSTGELF